The source of this T cell receptor (beta chain) is a study of T cell responses to AZD1222 COVID-19 vaccine (dated by TCRdb to the early 2020s). About the study as a whole: TCR sequencing was performed for 230 to 250 trial participants, of whom some 200 were given two doses of AZD1222 and around 25 were given two doses of MenACWY control vaccine. Trial participants were enrolled into age subgroups of 18-55, 56-69 and 70-plus years, which contained around 140, 26 and 57 TCR-sequenced participants, respectively. Study-level results and caveats: Conclusions about previously exposed vaccinees are limited because only 5 or 6 AZD1222 recipients were SARS-CoV-2 seropositive at baseline. Because no samples from the day 14 peak response were available, repertoires could be characterized only after the peak T cell response. The whole spike protein was spanned by vaccine-associated CD4 TCRs, and dominant responses were seen in regions 160-218 and 743-854. Spike-specific TCR breadth and depth rose significantly after two AZD1222 doses compared with day 0 and with MenACWY recipients. In the small 56-69-year group, the increase in depth fell short of significance, most likely because of low power. Epitopes outside the regions mutated in the B.1.351 and B.1.1.7 variants were reportedly recognized by nearly half of the unique spike-specific TCRs. Participants were mostly white British, with more females than males. The authors suggested clonal diversity may have been underestimated.

What this sample's time point label stands for: about 28 days (+/-7) after the second vaccine dose. AZD1222 recipients with second doses at about 4 weeks or about 12 weeks were pooled, because spike-specific TCR depth and breadth did not differ between schedules. Samples from vaccinated people were obtained from the UK trials COV001 and COV002, which included a single-blind randomized controlled phase 2/3 trial of AZD1222 (ChAdOx1 nCoV-19) in healthy adults. Trial participant PBMC samples were collected at day 0 and day 28 after the second dose for TCRbeta chain sequencing. The CDR3 covers 17 residues, taking in both the cysteine and the phenylalanine. Of the read, only the CDR3 DNA is kept; its 51 bases are in frame from base 1. V is shortened by 4 bases, J by 1 base, and the region joining them spans 18 bases. According to the germline V gene, CDR1 reads LGHNA and CDR2 reads YSLEER. The CDR3 regions of human TCRbeta chains were analyzed by immunosequencing. For the original study's pipeline: TCRs in the repertoires were matched against a reference library of SARS-CoV-2-specific TCRs that had been generated with the MIRA antigen-specificity platform. Breadth was defined as the fraction of unique TCRs that were SARS-CoV-2-associated, and depth was defined as the fraction of total T cells that were SARS-CoV-2-associated. Each spike-specific TCR was assigned to its reactive spike region and to a CD4 or CD8 class using the MIRA data. Log10-transformed breadth and depth values were compared by one-way ANOVA with Sidak's multiple comparisons tests. The clones in this table, taken by TCRdb from immuneACCESS, are in-frame only. Not every clone is retained; where verified, under half of the shortfall comes from an unresolved V gene, and the cause of the rest is unknown. V and J calls and clone size come straight from that table; D and trimming were deduced from the DNA. Counted in this sample were 150,000 to 200,000 clones; 91% of them appeared once. The ten largest clonotypes hold under 2% of the sample.

Concerning this clone: No cognate antigen has been identified for it. No clone much larger than this one lies a single base away; base qualities are absent.

This receptor was identified in an adult who received the AZD1222 COVID-19 vaccine. The sample here was peripheral blood, taken 28 days after the second AZD1222 dose. The chain uses TRBV4-3 and TRBJ2-3; TRBD1 might be the D gene, on 6 matching bases. The nucleotide sequence reads as follows: TGCGCCAGCAGCCCTAGTTGGGGGCTAGCTGGCACAGATACGCAGTATTTT. Translation gives CASSPSWGLAGTDTQYF.